This TCR beta chain emerged from a study of blood T cell repertoires in COVID-19. Study at large: The United States, Italy and Spain supplied acute and convalescent COVID-19 samples. The cDNA or gDNA used as material had been derived from T cells, B-cell-depleted T cells, or PBMCs.

CDR3 size: 14 residues. Germline values: CDR1 SGHRS, CDR2 YFSETQ. Trimming stripped 2 bases from V and 4 bases from J, with 9 bases between. As handled by the study authors: Reference gene primer amplification yielded estimated nucleated cell counts. Produced via immunoSEQ multiplex PCR; TCRdb's table is partial and in-frame only. V and J calls and clone size are given by that table; D and trimming were obtained from the DNA. Of 4,000 or so clones in the sample, about 92% were seen once. The sequenced sample consisted of peripheral blood. This chain joins TRBV5-1 and TRBJ1-4; no clear D. The receptor's source is an older woman with active COVID-19. CDR3 coding DNA: TGCGCCAGCAGCTTTGGGAGCGGTAATGAAAAACTGTTTTTT. Its protein is CASSFGSGNEKLFF. Supplemented by reference TRBV5-1 and TRBJ1-4, the full variable domain reads KAGVTQTPRYLIKTRGQQVTLSCSPISGHRSVSWYQQTPGQGLQFLFEYFSETQRNKGNFPGRFSGRQFSNSRSEMNVSTLELGDSALYLCASSFGSGNEKLFFGSGTQLSVL.